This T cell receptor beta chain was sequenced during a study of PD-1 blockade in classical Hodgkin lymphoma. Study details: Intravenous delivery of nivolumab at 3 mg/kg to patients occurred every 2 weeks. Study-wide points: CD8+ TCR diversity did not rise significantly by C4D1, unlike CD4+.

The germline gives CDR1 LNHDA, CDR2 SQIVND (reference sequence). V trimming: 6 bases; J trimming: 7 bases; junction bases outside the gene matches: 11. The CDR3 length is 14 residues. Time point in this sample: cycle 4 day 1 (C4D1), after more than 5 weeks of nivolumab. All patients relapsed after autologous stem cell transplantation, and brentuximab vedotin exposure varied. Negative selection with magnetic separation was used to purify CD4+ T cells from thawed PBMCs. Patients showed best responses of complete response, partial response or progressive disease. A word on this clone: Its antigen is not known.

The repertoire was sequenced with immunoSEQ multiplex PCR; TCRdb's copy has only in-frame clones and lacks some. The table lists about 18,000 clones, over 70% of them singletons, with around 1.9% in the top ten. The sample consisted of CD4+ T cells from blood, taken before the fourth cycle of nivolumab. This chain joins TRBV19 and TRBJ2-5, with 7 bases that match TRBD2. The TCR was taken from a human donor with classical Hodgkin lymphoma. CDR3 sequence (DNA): TGTGCCAGTAGGATGGCGGGAGCCCCACGGACCCAGTACTTC. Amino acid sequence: CASRMAGAPRTQYF.